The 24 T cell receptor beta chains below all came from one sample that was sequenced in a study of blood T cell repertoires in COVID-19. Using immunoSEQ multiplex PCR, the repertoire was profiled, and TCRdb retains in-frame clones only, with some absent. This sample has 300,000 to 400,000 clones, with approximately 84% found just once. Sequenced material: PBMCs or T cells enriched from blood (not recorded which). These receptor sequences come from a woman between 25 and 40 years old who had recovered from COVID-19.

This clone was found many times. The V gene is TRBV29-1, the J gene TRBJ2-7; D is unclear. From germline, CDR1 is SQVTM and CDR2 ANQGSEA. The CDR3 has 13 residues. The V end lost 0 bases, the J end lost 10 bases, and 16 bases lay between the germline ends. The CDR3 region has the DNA TGCAGCGTTGAAGATCTAGGAACCCAGCGTCAGTACTTC. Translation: CSVEDLGTQRQYF.

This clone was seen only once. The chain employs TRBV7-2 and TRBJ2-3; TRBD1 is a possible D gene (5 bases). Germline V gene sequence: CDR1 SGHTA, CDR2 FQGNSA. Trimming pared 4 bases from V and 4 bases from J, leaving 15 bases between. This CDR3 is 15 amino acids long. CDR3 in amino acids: CASSYLGLEADTQYF. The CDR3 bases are TGTGCCAGCAGCTACTTGGGGCTAGAGGCAGATACGCAGTATTTT.

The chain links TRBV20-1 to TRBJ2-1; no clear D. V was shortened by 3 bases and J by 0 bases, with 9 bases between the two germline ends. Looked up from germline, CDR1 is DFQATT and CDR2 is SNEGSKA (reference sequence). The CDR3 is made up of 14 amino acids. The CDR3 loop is CSASLPSSYNEQFF. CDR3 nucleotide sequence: TGCAGTGCTAGTCTCCCCAGCTCCTACAATGAGCAGTTCTTC.

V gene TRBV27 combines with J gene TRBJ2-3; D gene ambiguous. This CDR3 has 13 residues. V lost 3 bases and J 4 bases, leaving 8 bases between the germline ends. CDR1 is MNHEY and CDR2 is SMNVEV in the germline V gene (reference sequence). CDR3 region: CASSFYSPDTQYF. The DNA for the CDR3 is TGTGCCAGCAGTTTCTATAGTCCAGATACGCAGTATTTT.

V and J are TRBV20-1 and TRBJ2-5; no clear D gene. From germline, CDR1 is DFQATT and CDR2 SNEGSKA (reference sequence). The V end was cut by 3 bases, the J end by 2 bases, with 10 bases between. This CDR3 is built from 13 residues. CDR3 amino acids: CSASNQNQETQYF. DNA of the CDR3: TGCAGTGCTAGTAATCAAAATCAAGAGACCCAGTACTTC.

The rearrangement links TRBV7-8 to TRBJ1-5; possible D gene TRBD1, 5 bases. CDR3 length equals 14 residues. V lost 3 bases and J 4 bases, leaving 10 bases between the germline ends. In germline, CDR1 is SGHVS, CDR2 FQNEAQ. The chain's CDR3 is CASSLTRGNQPQHF. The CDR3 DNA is TGTGCCAGCAGCTTGACTAGGGGAAATCAGCCCCAGCATTTT.

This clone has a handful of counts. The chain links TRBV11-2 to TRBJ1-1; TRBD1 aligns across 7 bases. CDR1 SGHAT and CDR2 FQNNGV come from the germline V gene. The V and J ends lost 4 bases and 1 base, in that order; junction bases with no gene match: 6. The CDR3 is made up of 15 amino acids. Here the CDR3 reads CASSSSGGPNTEAFF. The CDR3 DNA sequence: TGTGCCAGCAGCTCTTCAGGGGGTCCGAACACTGAAGCTTTCTTT.

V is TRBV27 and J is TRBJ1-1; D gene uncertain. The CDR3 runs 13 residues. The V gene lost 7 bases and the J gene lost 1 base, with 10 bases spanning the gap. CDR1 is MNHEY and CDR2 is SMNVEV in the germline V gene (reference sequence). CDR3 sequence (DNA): TGTGCCAGCACTAATTTCGCGAACACTGAAGCTTTCTTT. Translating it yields CASTNFANTEAFF.

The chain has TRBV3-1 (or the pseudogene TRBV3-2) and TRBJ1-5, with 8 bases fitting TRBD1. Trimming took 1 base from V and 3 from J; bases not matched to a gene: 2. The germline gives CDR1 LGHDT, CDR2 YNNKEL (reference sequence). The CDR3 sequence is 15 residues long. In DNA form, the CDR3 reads TGTGCCAGCAGCCAAGTACAGGGGGTCAATCAGCCCCAGCATTTT. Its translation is CASSQVQGVNQPQHF.

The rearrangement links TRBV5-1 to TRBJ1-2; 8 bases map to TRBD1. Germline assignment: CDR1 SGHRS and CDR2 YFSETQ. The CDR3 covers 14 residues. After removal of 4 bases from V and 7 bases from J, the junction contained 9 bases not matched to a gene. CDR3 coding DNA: TGCGCCAGCAGCGCAGGGGGCGCAGAGTCTGGCTACACCTTC. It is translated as CASSAGGAESGYTF.

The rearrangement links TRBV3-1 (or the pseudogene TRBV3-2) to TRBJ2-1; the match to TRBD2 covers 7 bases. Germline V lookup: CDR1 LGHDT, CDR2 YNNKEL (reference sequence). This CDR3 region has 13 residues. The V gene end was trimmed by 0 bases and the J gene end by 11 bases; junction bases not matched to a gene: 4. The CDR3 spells CASSQDLGGKQFF. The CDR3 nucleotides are TGTGCCAGCAGCCAAGATCTGGGGGGGAAGCAGTTCTTC.

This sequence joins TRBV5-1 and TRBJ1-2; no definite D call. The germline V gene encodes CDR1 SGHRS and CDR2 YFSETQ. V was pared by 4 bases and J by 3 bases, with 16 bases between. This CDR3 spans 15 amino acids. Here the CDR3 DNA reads TGCGCCAGCAGCCCCCTCGGACGGACTGACTATGGCTACACCTTC. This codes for CASSPLGRTDYGYTF.

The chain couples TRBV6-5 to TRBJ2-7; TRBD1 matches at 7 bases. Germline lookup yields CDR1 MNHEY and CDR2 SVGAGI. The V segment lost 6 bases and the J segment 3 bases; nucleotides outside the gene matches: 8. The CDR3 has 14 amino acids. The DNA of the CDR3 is TGTGCCAGCAGGTCGACAGGGAGCCTCTACGAGCAGTACTTC. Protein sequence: CASRSTGSLYEQYF.

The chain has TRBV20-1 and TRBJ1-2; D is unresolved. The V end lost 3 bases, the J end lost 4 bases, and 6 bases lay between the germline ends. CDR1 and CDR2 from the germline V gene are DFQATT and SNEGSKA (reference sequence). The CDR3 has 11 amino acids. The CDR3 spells CSASELYGYTF. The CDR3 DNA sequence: TGCAGTGCTAGCGAGCTCTATGGCTACACCTTC.

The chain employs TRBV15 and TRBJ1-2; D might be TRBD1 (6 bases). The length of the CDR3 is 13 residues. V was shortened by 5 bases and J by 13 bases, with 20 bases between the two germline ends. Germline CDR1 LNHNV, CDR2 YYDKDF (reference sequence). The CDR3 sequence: CATSAETGQGGTF. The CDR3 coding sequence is TGTGCCACCAGCGCAGAGACAGGACAAGGCGGCACCTTC.

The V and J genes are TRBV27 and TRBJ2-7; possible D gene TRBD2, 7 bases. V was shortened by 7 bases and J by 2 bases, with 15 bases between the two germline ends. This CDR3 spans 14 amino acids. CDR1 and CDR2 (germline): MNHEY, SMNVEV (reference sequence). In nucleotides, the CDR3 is TGTGCCAGCACCATGGGGGGGGCCCCCTACGAGCAGTACTTC. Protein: CASTMGGAPYEQYF.

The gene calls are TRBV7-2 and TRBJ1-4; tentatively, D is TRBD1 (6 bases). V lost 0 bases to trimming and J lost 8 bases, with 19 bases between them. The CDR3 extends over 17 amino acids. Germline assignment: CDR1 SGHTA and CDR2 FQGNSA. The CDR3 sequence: CASSLAFDRGKHEKLFF. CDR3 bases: TGTGCCAGCAGCTTAGCATTTGATAGGGGGAAGCACGAAAAACTGTTTTTT. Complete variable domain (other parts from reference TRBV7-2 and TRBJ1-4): GAGVSQSPSNKVTEKGKDVELRCDPISGHTALYWYRQSLGQGLEFLIYFQGNSAPDKSGLPSDRFSAERTGGSVSTLTIQRTQQEDSAVYLCASSLAFDRGKHEKLFFGSGTQLSVL.

The CDR3 region is CASSGKRLAENEQFF. CDR3 coding DNA: TGTGCCAGCAGTGGGAAAAGGCTAGCGGAAAATGAGCAGTTCTTC. The V call is TRBV7-8, the J call TRBJ2-1; 7 positions match TRBD2. The germline V gene has CDR1 SGHVS and CDR2 FQNEAQ. CDR3 size: 15 residues. V lost 6 bases and J lost 7; bases outside the gene matches: 12.

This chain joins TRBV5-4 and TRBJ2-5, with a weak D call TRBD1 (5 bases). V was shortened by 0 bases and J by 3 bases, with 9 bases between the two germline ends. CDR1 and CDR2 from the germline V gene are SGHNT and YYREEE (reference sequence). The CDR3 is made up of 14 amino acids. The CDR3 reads CASSLEGNEETQYF. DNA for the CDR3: TGTGCCAGCAGCTTGGAGGGGAATGAAGAGACCCAGTACTTC.

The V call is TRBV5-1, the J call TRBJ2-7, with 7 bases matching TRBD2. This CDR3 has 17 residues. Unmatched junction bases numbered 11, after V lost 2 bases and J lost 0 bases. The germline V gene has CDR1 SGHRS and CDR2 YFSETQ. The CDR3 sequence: CASSFVLLARSSYEQYF. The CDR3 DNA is TGCGCCAGCAGCTTTGTACTACTAGCGCGGAGCTCCTACGAGCAGTACTTC.

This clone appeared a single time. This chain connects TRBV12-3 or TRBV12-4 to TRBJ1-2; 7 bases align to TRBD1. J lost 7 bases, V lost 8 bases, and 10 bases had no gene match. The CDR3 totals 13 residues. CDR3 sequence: CASHDTGAGGYTF. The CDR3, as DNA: TGTGCCAGCCACGATACAGGGGCGGGTGGCTACACCTTC.

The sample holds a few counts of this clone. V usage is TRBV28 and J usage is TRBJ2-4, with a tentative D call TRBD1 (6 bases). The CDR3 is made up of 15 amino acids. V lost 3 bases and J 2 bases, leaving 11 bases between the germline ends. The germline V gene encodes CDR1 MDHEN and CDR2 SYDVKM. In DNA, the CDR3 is TGTGCCAGCAGTTTCACAGGGCTGACCAAAAACATTCAGTACTTC. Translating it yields CASSFTGLTKNIQYF.

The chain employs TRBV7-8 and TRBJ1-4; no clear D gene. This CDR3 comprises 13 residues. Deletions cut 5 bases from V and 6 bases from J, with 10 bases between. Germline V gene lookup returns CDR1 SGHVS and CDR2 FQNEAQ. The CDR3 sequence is CASSRFTDEKLFF. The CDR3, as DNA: TGTGCCAGCAGCCGATTTACGGATGAAAAACTGTTTTTT.

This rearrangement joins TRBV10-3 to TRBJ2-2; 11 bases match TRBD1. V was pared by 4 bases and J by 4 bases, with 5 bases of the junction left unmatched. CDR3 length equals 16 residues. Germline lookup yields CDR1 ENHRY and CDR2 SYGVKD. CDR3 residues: CAISAGDRGGTGELFF. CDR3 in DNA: TGTGCCATCAGTGCAGGGGACAGGGGGGGCACCGGGGAGCTGTTTTTT.